Listed below are T cell receptor beta chains from one sample, sequenced in a study of identical twins. Via MiXCR, TCRdb re-called the 5' RACE reads, giving one row per CDR3 protein. This table holds 600,000 to 850,000 distinct CDR3 sequences, over 15% found once. This sample was also put to use in a study of T cells expressing NK-cell markers.

The sequencing input was PBMCs. Receptor source: a woman in her late teens or twenties in good health. The CDR3 runs from the conserved cysteine through the conserved F or W. D genes are given only for firm matches. Expanded clones are given a class, and other clones once, few, many or no size at all.

.	TRBV7-9	few	TRBJ2-7	14	CASSPEGLAYEQYF	TGTGCCAGCAGCCCGGAGGGCCTCGCCTACGAGCAGTACTTC
TRBD2	TRBV29-1	few	TRBJ2-1	13	CSVFSGSQNEQFF	TGCAGCGTCTTTAGCGGGAGTCAGAATGAGCAGTTCTTC
TRBD1	TRBV29-1	few	TRBJ1-2	11	CVGQGGYGYTF	TGCGTCGGACAGGGTGGATATGGCTACACCTTC
TRBD2	TRBV20-1	.	TRBJ2-1	17	CSARSPRLADIYNEQFF	TGCAGTGCTAGATCACCTCGACTAGCGGACATTTACAATGAGCAGTTCTTC
TRBD1	TRBV6-2/TRBV6-3	few	TRBJ1-2	13	CASSDRQGSGYTF	TGTGCCAGCAGTGACCGACAGGGTAGCGGCTACACCTTC
.	TRBV20-1	.	TRBJ2-5	14	CSAPSAGIGETQYF	TGCAGTGCTCCCTCGGCAGGGATTGGAGAGACCCAGTACTTC
.	TRBV7-8	.	TRBJ2-1	16	CASSFWRAVTYNEQFF	TGTGCCAGCAGCTTTTGGCGGGCAGTAACCTACAATGAGCAGTTCTTC
.	TRBV7-9	few	TRBJ1-2	15	CASSLDLTGPYGYTF	TGTGCCAGCAGCTTAGATCTTACGGGGCCCTATGGCTACACCTTC
.	TRBV24-1	.	TRBJ2-1	12	CATSDRDNEQFF	TGTGCCACCAGTGACAGGGACAATGAGCAGTTCTTC
.	TRBV12-3/TRBV12-4	.	TRBJ1-2	15	CASRTQALGTYGYTF	TGTGCCAGCAGAACACAGGCGCTGGGAACCTATGGCTACACCTTC
TRBD2	TRBV30	few	TRBJ2-5	14	CAWTPTSGIETQYF	TGTGCCTGGACCCCTACTAGCGGGATAGAGACCCAGTACTTC
.	TRBV12-3/TRBV12-4	few	TRBJ1-2	12	CASSLRGLGYTF	TGTGCCAGCAGTTTGAGGGGTCTTGGCTACACCTTC
.	TRBV7-6	.	TRBJ2-2	12	CASTSSTGELFF	TGTGCCAGCACCTCATCAACCGGGGAGCTGTTTTTT
.	TRBV29-1	few	TRBJ1-2	13	CSVVGRGREGYTF	TGCAGCGTTGTGGGCAGGGGTAGGGAAGGCTACACCTTC
.	TRBV24-1	.	TRBJ2-3	12	CATSDGGDTQYF	TGTGCCACCAGTGATGGGGGCGATACGCAGTATTTT
.	TRBV29-1	few	TRBJ2-5	14	CSVAGYWAQETQYF	TGCAGCGTGGCTGGTTATTGGGCGCAAGAGACCCAGTACTTC
TRBD1	TRBV25-1	.	TRBJ2-7	14	CASARQGTSYEQYF	TGTGCCAGCGCTAGACAGGGTACCTCCTACGAGCAGTACTTC
TRBD1	TRBV20-1	few	TRBJ1-4	14	CSARGGRGYEKLFF	TGCAGTGCTAGAGGGGGCAGGGGGTATGAAAAACTGTTTTTT
.	TRBV7-8	.	TRBJ2-7	16	CASSRSEGGDGYEQYF	TGTGCCAGCAGCCGCAGCGAGGGGGGGGACGGCTACGAGCAGTACTTC
TRBD2	TRBV12-3/TRBV12-4	many	TRBJ2-3	16	CASSFPRGLAGDAQYF	TGTGCCAGCAGTTTTCCCCGAGGACTAGCGGGGGATGCGCAGTATTTT
.	TRBV20-1	few	TRBJ2-3	15	CSVNLPDTFTDTQYF	TGCAGCGTAAACTTACCGGACACTTTCACAGATACGCAGTATTTT
.	TRBV28	few	TRBJ2-7	14	CASSFAYKPYEQYF	TGTGCCAGCAGTTTTGCCTATAAACCCTACGAGCAGTACTTC
.	TRBV12-5	.	TRBJ2-7	14	CASGPGTREREQYF	TGTGCTAGTGGCCCTGGGACCCGGGAGAGAGAGCAGTACTTC
.	TRBV30	few	TRBJ2-7	15	CAWSNRGVSSYEQYF	TGTGCCTGGAGCAACCGGGGAGTTAGTTCGTACGAGCAGTACTTC
.	TRBV5-5	.	TRBJ2-7	14	CASSVGGISYEQYF	TGTGCCTCCTCGGTTGGCGGTATCTCCTACGAGCAGTACTTC
TRBD2	TRBV9	few	TRBJ2-7	15	CASSVGTSGVWEQYF	TGTGCCAGCAGCGTGGGGACTAGCGGTGTCTGGGAGCAGTACTTC
.	TRBV20-1	.	TRBJ2-7	14	CSARVSGSRHEQYF	TGCAGTGCTAGAGTTTCCGGGTCACGGCACGAGCAGTACTTC
.	TRBV5-1	few	TRBJ1-4	15	CASSPQQGAGEKLFF	TGCGCCAGCAGCCCTCAACAGGGTGCAGGGGAAAAACTGTTTTTT
TRBD1	TRBV4-3	few	TRBJ2-7	16	CASSQAYQDRPYEQYF	TGCGCCAGCAGCCAAGCCTATCAGGACAGGCCCTACGAGCAGTACTTC
.	TRBV6-1	.	TRBJ2-2	15	CASQKGTVNTGELFF	TGTGCCAGCCAAAAGGGGACTGTGAACACCGGGGAGCTGTTTTTT
TRBD2	TRBV25-1	.	TRBJ2-1	14	CASTLGLNYNEQFF	TGTGCCAGCACCCTGGGACTAAATTACAATGAGCAGTTCTTC
.	TRBV12-3/TRBV12-4	many	TRBJ2-5	14	CASSSTSNQETQYF	TGTGCCAGCAGTTCGACTTCGAACCAAGAGACCCAGTACTTC
.	TRBV11-3	.	TRBJ1-1	15	CASSSEVVGRAEAFF	TGTGCCAGCAGCTCCGAAGTGGTTGGCAGGGCTGAGGCTTTCTTT
.	TRBV11-2	.	TRBJ2-1	11	CASSLTLAQFF	TGTGCCAGCAGCTTGACACTGGCGCAGTTCTTC
TRBD1	TRBV12-3/TRBV12-4	many	TRBJ1-5	16	CASSSYPQGRHQPQHF	TGTGCCAGCAGTTCGTACCCACAGGGGAGGCATCAGCCCCAGCATTTT
.	TRBV18	.	TRBJ2-6	14	CASGDVSGANVLTF	TGTGCCAGCGGGGACGTCTCTGGGGCCAACGTCCTGACTTTC
.	TRBV10-3	few	TRBJ1-2	13	CAISGQLTDGYTF	TGTGCCATCAGTGGCCAATTAACGGATGGCTACACCTTC
.	TRBV10-1	.	TRBJ2-1	13	CASSDRGLREQFF	TGCGCCAGCAGTGACCGAGGACTGAGGGAGCAGTTCTTC
TRBD1	TRBV7-9	few	TRBJ1-1	14	CASSLEGQSTEAFF	TGTGCCAGCAGCTTAGAGGGACAGTCCACTGAAGCTTTCTTT
TRBD1	TRBV5-4	few	TRBJ1-1	16	CASSLAGQGMNTEAFF	TGTGCCAGCAGCTTGGCAGGACAGGGGATGAACACTGAAGCTTTCTTT
.	TRBV25-1	many	TRBJ2-3	11	CASSESDTQYF	TGTGCCAGCAGTGAATCAGATACGCAGTATTTT
.	TRBV12-3/TRBV12-4	.	TRBJ2-2	16	CARPSSAGGNTGELFF	TGTGCCCGACCATCTTCAGCCGGAGGGAACACCGGGGAGCTGTTTTTT
TRBD1	TRBV7-9	.	TRBJ2-5	14	CATPDREGSETQYF	TGTGCCACCCCGGACAGGGAAGGGTCGGAGACCCAGTACTTC
TRBD1	TRBV7-9	.	TRBJ2-2	15	CASSLEGQSRGELFF	TGTGCCAGCAGCTTAGAGGGACAGAGTCGAGGGGAGCTGTTTTTT
.	TRBV9	.	TRBJ2-7	14	CASSVIKRDYEQYF	TGTGCCAGCAGCGTAATCAAGCGAGACTACGAGCAGTACTTC
.	TRBV30	few	TRBJ2-7	16	CAWSATADRRAYEQYF	TGTGCCTGGAGTGCCACAGCGGACCGCAGGGCCTACGAGCAGTACTTC
TRBD2	TRBV14	few	TRBJ2-1	15	CASSQDPSGRAEQFF	TGTGCCAGCAGCCAAGATCCTAGCGGGAGGGCTGAGCAGTTCTTC